These 18 T cell receptor beta chains were all obtained from the same sample, sequenced in a study of T cell changes during pregnancy in multiple sclerosis. Generated by immunoSEQ multiplex PCR, the TCRdb table keeps only in-frame clones and is missing some. This repertoire shows about 46,000 clones, about 91% found once; its top ten account for 2.9%. The sequencing here drew on CD8+ T cells from peripheral blood mononuclear cells, taken in the second trimester of pregnancy. The receptors were sampled from a female donor with multiple sclerosis, enrolled in a pregnancy study.

The chain uses TRBV11-2 and TRBJ2-7; D unclear. CDR1 is SGHAT and CDR2 is FQNNGV in the germline V gene. This CDR3 spans 14 amino acids. Trimming left V 1 base short and J 1 base short, with 8 bases between. The DNA of the CDR3 is TGTGCCAGCAGCTTAGTTGGGCCATCCTACGAGCAGTACTTC. Residues: CASSLVGPSYEQYF.

V usage is TRBV4-3 and J usage is TRBJ2-7; 7 bases align to TRBD1. Germline lookup yields CDR1 LGHNA and CDR2 YSLEER. The CDR3 has 16 amino acids. After removal of 4 bases from V and 5 bases from J, the junction contained 14 bases not matched to a gene. The CDR3 here is CASSRYTGTVPNEQYF. DNA of the CDR3: TGCGCCAGCAGCCGGTACACCGGGACAGTCCCAAACGAGCAGTACTTC.

This sequence joins TRBV9 and TRBJ2-4; weak D call: TRBD2 (6 bases). Germline values: CDR1 SGDLS, CDR2 YYNGEE. Deletions cut 3 bases from V and 10 bases from J, with 11 bases between. The CDR3 has 12 amino acids. CDR3 sequence reads: CASSGIADIQYF. In DNA, the CDR3 is TGTGCCAGCAGCGGGATAGCGGATATTCAGTACTTC.

The chain combines TRBV6-5 with TRBJ2-5; the match to TRBD1 covers 8 bases. Germline CDR1 and CDR2: MNHEY and SVGAGI. The ends lost 5 bases at V and 5 bases at J; junction bases unmatched: 10. This CDR3 contains 15 residues. The CDR3 nucleotides are TGTGCCAGCAGTACAGGACAGGGTCCAGAGGAGACCCAGTACTTC. It translates to CASSTGQGPEETQYF.

V and J are TRBV6-1 and TRBJ2-3; D is unresolved. This CDR3 has 15 amino acids. CDR1 and CDR2 from the germline V gene are MNHNS and SASEGT. With 3 bases removed from V and 2 bases from J, the gap between germline ends came to 12 bases. Here the CDR3 DNA reads TGTGCCAGCAGTGACGGTCTACTCCCCACAGATACGCAGTATTTT. It encodes CASSDGLLPTDTQYF.

The genes are TRBV6-5 and TRBJ2-1, with D perhaps matching TRBD2 (5 bases). The CDR3 runs 15 residues. The germline gives CDR1 MNHEY, CDR2 SVGAGI. V gave up 3 bases and J gave up 5 bases, with 14 bases separating them. The CDR3 spells CASSYEPVGDNEQFF. The CDR3 DNA sequence: TGTGCCAGCAGTTATGAGCCGGTCGGGGACAATGAGCAGTTCTTC.

A note on this clone: The sample holds other DNA sequences that translate to the same CDR3. The gene calls are TRBV5-1 and TRBJ1-1; possibly TRBD1 for D (5 bases). Trimming removed 5 bases from V and 1 base from J, with 9 bases in between. From germline, CDR1 is SGHRS and CDR2 YFSETQ. The CDR3 covers 13 residues. CDR3 sequence reads: CASRAGGNTEAFF. The CDR3 nucleotides read TGCGCCAGCAGGGCGGGGGGGAACACTGAAGCTTTCTTT.

The chain recombines TRBV5-6 with TRBJ2-1; D is unclear. Trimming cost V 1 base and J 5 bases, with 4 bases left between them. The CDR3 runs 12 residues. Looked up from germline, CDR1 is SGHDT and CDR2 is YYEEEE. The CDR3 coding sequence is TGTGCCAGCAGCTTGAGCCACAATGAGCAGTTCTTC. Protein sequence: CASSLSHNEQFF.

The genes are TRBV9 and TRBJ2-3; the match to TRBD2 covers 9 bases. The CDR3 totals 19 residues. Unmatched junction bases numbered 11, after V lost 0 bases and J lost 0 bases. Germline CDR1 SGDLS, CDR2 YYNGEE. The CDR3 DNA reads as TGTGCCAGCAGCGTAGTAGCGGGGGAAGCGGTTCCTAGCACAGATACGCAGTATTTT. Amino acids: CASSVVAGEAVPSTDTQYF.

V gene TRBV6-5 combines with J gene TRBJ1-2; D gene ambiguous. The germline gives CDR1 MNHEY, CDR2 SVGAGI. V was pared by 6 bases and J by 6 bases, with 14 bases between. The CDR3 contains 13 residues. The CDR3 sequence is CASRLLISNGYTF. In DNA form, the CDR3 reads TGTGCCAGCAGACTATTAATTAGCAATGGCTACACCTTC.

This rearrangement joins TRBV5-6 to TRBJ1-1, with D possibly being TRBD1 (6 bases). Germline V lookup: CDR1 SGHDT, CDR2 YYEEEE. V shed 4 bases and J shed 5 bases, with 9 bases lying between them. The CDR3 is 12 residues long. The CDR3 spells CASSTGITEAFF. DNA for the CDR3: TGTGCCAGCAGCACAGGGATAACTGAAGCTTTCTTT.

The chain couples TRBV19 to TRBJ2-1, with a possible D match to TRBD2 (7 bases). The CDR3 sequence is 15 residues long. The V and J ends lost 7 bases and 2 bases respectively, with 15 bases between them. Germline values: CDR1 LNHDA, CDR2 SQIVND (reference sequence). The CDR3 loop reads CASTALRGPYNEQFF. DNA for the CDR3: TGTGCCAGTACCGCCCTGCGGGGGCCCTACAATGAGCAGTTCTTC.

The J gene is TRBJ2-5, the V gene TRBV7-2; D unclear. There are 16 residues in the CDR3. CDR1 and CDR2 (germline): SGHTA, FQGNSA. Deletions cut 0 bases from V and 1 base from J, with 12 bases between. CDR3 DNA: TGTGCCAGCAGCTTAGCCACAGCAATTCGCCAAGAGACCCAGTACTTC. Translated, it gives CASSLATAIRQETQYF.

V is TRBV27 and J is TRBJ1-2; D not certain. This CDR3 region has 14 residues. Trimming took off 2 bases at V and 3 bases at J, with 10 bases between the two ends. The V gene's germline CDR1 is MNHEY and CDR2 SMNVEV (reference sequence). The CDR3 protein is CASSLDADYYGYTF. DNA for the CDR3: TGTGCCAGCAGTTTAGATGCGGACTACTATGGCTACACCTTC.

The chain links TRBV19 to TRBJ2-7; D gene unclear. This CDR3 has 13 amino acids. Looked up from germline, CDR1 is LNHDA and CDR2 is SQIVND (reference sequence). Trimming removed 6 bases at V and 6 bases at J, with 15 bases between. The chain's CDR3 is CASSWRNLGEQYF. In DNA, the CDR3 is TGTGCCAGTAGCTGGAGAAACCTGGGCGAGCAGTACTTC.

The chain employs TRBV5-1 and TRBJ1-2; D possibly corresponds to TRBD1 (5 bases). The length of the CDR3 is 13 residues. Trimming removed 0 bases from V and 4 bases from J, with 7 bases in between. The germline V gene encodes CDR1 SGHRS and CDR2 YFSETQ. The CDR3 spells CASSLGGLYGYTF. The CDR3 DNA reads as TGCGCCAGCAGCTTGGGGGGCCTCTATGGCTACACCTTC.

This clone is a singleton in its sample. The rearrangement links TRBV27 to TRBJ2-5; 15 positions agree with TRBD2. This CDR3 spans 19 amino acids. From germline, CDR1 is MNHEY and CDR2 SMNVEV (reference sequence). J lost 5 bases, V lost 1 base, and 11 bases had no gene match. The chain's CDR3 is CASSLYPPGTSGGHETQYF. CDR3 bases: TGTGCCAGCAGTTTATACCCTCCCGGGACTAGCGGGGGGCATGAGACCCAGTACTTC.

This clone came up a few times. The V call is TRBV19, the J call TRBJ1-1, with D tentatively TRBD1 (5 bases). The V end was cut by 1 base, the J end by 1 base, with 7 bases between. The germline V gene has CDR1 LNHDA and CDR2 SQIVND (reference sequence). The CDR3 has 14 residues. The CDR3 is CASSIGQPNTEAFF. The CDR3 DNA sequence: TGTGCCAGTAGTATAGGACAGCCGAACACTGAAGCTTTCTTT.